This T cell receptor (beta chain) was sequenced for a study of response to subunit inactivated influenza vaccine. Worth noting for this clonotype: What it binds is not known.

The V and J ends lost 9 bases and 7 bases, in that order; junction bases with no gene match: 9. The CDR3 has 13 amino acids. Per the germline V gene, CDR1 is SGHDT and CDR2 is YYEEEE. Study-wide findings and caveats: A suggestion made by the authors is that each seasonal influenza vaccination recruits few new T cells.

TCRdb used MiXCR to reprocess the RT-PCR reads, holding one entry per CDR3 protein. Of hundreds of thousands of distinct CDR3 sequences in the sample, 13% were seen once. The rearrangement joins TRBV5-6 to TRBJ2-1; TRBD2 agrees at 8 bases. The source was PBMCs from blood, collected roughly 48 days after vaccination. This TCR was sampled from a man aged 50-60 years who received an inactivated influenza vaccine. CDR3 amino acids: CATSSGSRNEQFF. CDR3 bases: TGTGCCACGAGCAGCGGGAGTAGAAATGAGCAGTTCTTC.